This T cell receptor (beta chain) was profiled in a study of tumor and adjacent non-tumor tissue in lung cancer. Germline V CDR1 and CDR2: SGHDT, YYEEEE. With 6 bases removed from V and 5 bases from J, the gap between germline ends came to 17 bases. This CDR3 contains 14 residues. No cell sorting was done before RNA was extracted from the tissue. This non-tumor lung sample came from over 3 cm beyond the tumor edge. The library came from three nested PCR rounds adapted from ARM-PCR protocols. MiXCR, applied by TCRdb to the multiplex PCR reads, yields one record per CDR3 protein. This table holds 50,000 to 60,000 distinct CDR3 sequences, 60% to 80% found once.

This clonotype originated in a woman in her sixties with non-small cell lung cancer. Sequenced input: distant non-tumor lung tissue. The chain joins TRBV5-6 to TRBJ1-2; D unresolved. CDR3 sequence reads: CASTSWGVEYGYTF. As DNA, the CDR3 is TGTGCCAGCACTTCGTGGGGAGTCGAGTATGGCTACACCTTC.